A selection of T cell receptor beta chains follows, all from one sample in a study of cytomegalovirus exposure and HLA in healthy donors. Sequenced by immunoSEQ multiplex PCR; TCRdb stores in-frame clones only, minus some. Its clone listing holds tens of thousands of clones. Sequenced: PBMCs. The receptors were sampled from a young man in good health and CMV-seropositive. The CDR3 runs from the conserved cysteine through the conserved F or W. The order of the fields is clone size, V gene, CDR3 length, J gene, D gene, CDR3 protein, CDR3 DNA. The D gene is left open where the match is weak. Clone size, where shown, is once, few, many, or a class for clones that have expanded.

clone size: NA
V gene: TRBV4-2
CDR3 length: 14
J gene: TRBJ1-3
D gene: NA
CDR3 protein: CASSQGDAGNTIYF
CDR3 DNA: TGTGCCAGCAGCCAAGGAGATGCTGGAAACACCATATATTTT

clone size: NA
V gene: TRBV18
CDR3 length: 16
J gene: TRBJ2-3
D gene: TRBD2
CDR3 protein: CASALRLADSPDTQYF
CDR3 DNA: TGTGCCAGCGCACTCCGACTAGCGGATTCCCCAGATACGCAGTATTTT

clone size: NA
V gene: TRBV15
CDR3 length: 15
J gene: TRBJ2-5
D gene: NA
CDR3 protein: CATSRDVGEQETQYF
CDR3 DNA: TGTGCCACCAGCAGAGATGTCGGGGAGCAAGAGACCCAGTACTTC

clone size: NA
V gene: TRBV9
CDR3 length: 22
J gene: TRBJ2-2
D gene: TRBD2
CDR3 protein: CASSVERLVETSGGARTGELFF
CDR3 DNA: TGTGCCAGCAGCGTAGAAAGATTGGTGGAGACTAGCGGGGGGGCGCGCACCGGGGAGCTGTTTTTT

clone size: NA
V gene: TRBV7-9
CDR3 length: 13
J gene: TRBJ2-3
D gene: NA
CDR3 protein: CASSISGPDTQYF
CDR3 DNA: TGTGCCAGCAGTATTTCAGGGCCAGATACGCAGTATTTT

clone size: NA
V gene: TRBV7-3
CDR3 length: 12
J gene: TRBJ2-3
D gene: NA
CDR3 protein: CASSPNTDTQYF
CDR3 DNA: TGTGCCAGCAGCCCCAACACAGATACGCAGTATTTT

clone size: NA
V gene: TRBV30
CDR3 length: 14
J gene: TRBJ2-7
D gene: TRBD1
CDR3 protein: CAWSRGQGTYEQYF
CDR3 DNA: TGTGCCTGGAGTCGGGGACAGGGGACATACGAGCAGTACTTC

clone size: NA
V gene: TRBV5-1
CDR3 length: 15
J gene: TRBJ1-5
D gene: TRBD1
CDR3 protein: CASSLGQGLNQPQHF
CDR3 DNA: TGCGCCAGCAGCTTGGGACAGGGGTTGAATCAGCCCCAGCATTTT

clone size: NA
V gene: TRBV5-1
CDR3 length: 15
J gene: TRBJ2-3
D gene: TRBD2
CDR3 protein: CASSLQLAATDTQYF
CDR3 DNA: TGCGCCAGCAGCTTACAACTAGCGGCCACAGATACGCAGTATTTT

clone size: NA
V gene: TRBV25-1
CDR3 length: 15
J gene: TRBJ1-4
D gene: NA
CDR3 protein: CASSEEYSINEKLFF
CDR3 DNA: TGTGCCAGCAGTGAAGAATACAGCATTAATGAAAAACTGTTTTTT

clone size: NA
V gene: TRBV7-2
CDR3 length: 14
J gene: TRBJ2-4
D gene: NA
CDR3 protein: CASSFKPEGGGRYF
CDR3 DNA: TGTGCCAGCAGCTTCAAACCAGAGGGGGGGGGCAGGTACTTC

clone size: NA
V gene: TRBV7-8
CDR3 length: 16
J gene: TRBJ1-1
D gene: NA
CDR3 protein: CASSPRDTRLNTEAFF
CDR3 DNA: TGTGCCAGCAGCCCACGGGACACACGATTGAACACTGAAGCTTTCTTT

clone size: NA
V gene: TRBV6-5
CDR3 length: 14
J gene: TRBJ2-7
D gene: TRBD1
CDR3 protein: CASSYLGQGDEQYF
CDR3 DNA: TGTGCCAGCAGTTACTTGGGACAGGGTGACGAGCAGTACTTC

clone size: NA
V gene: TRBV19
CDR3 length: 17
J gene: TRBJ2-3
D gene: TRBD1
CDR3 protein: CASSRGDRGSSTDKQYF
CDR3 DNA: TGTGCCAGTAGTAGGGGGGACAGGGGATCCAGCACAGATAAGCAGTATTTT

clone size: NA
V gene: TRBV18
CDR3 length: 14
J gene: TRBJ1-6
D gene: TRBD1
CDR3 protein: CASSPTGGGSPLHF
CDR3 DNA: TGTGCCAGCTCACCCACAGGGGGAGGCTCACCCCTCCACTTT

clone size: large
V gene: TRBV6-6
CDR3 length: 13
J gene: TRBJ2-5
D gene: NA
CDR3 protein: CASSSREQETQYF
CDR3 DNA: TGTGCCAGCAGTTCGAGGGAGCAAGAGACCCAGTACTTC

clone size: NA
V gene: TRBV11-2
CDR3 length: 15
J gene: TRBJ2-3
D gene: TRBD2
CDR3 protein: CASSLRPAGVDTQYF
CDR3 DNA: TGTGCCAGCAGCTTACGTCCAGCGGGAGTAGATACGCAGTATTTT

clone size: NA
V gene: TRBV7-2
CDR3 length: 14
J gene: TRBJ2-7
D gene: TRBD1
CDR3 protein: CASSYRGPSYEQYF
CDR3 DNA: TGTGCCAGCAGCTACAGGGGCCCTTCCTACGAGCAGTACTTC

clone size: NA
V gene: TRBV25-1
CDR3 length: 12
J gene: TRBJ2-1
D gene: NA
CDR3 protein: CASSPGVNEQFF
CDR3 DNA: TGTGCCAGCAGCCCCGGGGTCAATGAGCAGTTCTTC

clone size: NA
V gene: TRBV5-1
CDR3 length: 15
J gene: TRBJ1-2
D gene: NA
CDR3 protein: CASSREPGTNYGYTF
CDR3 DNA: TGCGCCAGCAGCCGGGAACCCGGGACAAACTATGGCTACACCTTC

clone size: NA
V gene: TRBV27
CDR3 length: 13
J gene: TRBJ2-2
D gene: NA
CDR3 protein: CASNQGTTGELFF
CDR3 DNA: TGTGCCAGCAATCAGGGTACCACCGGGGAGCTGTTTTTT

clone size: NA
V gene: TRBV4-2
CDR3 length: 17
J gene: TRBJ2-1
D gene: TRBD2
CDR3 protein: CASSRESGGISYNEQFF
CDR3 DNA: TGTGCCAGCAGCCGAGAATCGGGAGGGATCTCCTACAATGAGCAGTTCTTC

clone size: NA
V gene: TRBV19
CDR3 length: 15
J gene: TRBJ2-7
D gene: NA
CDR3 protein: CASSIDYTPRYEQYF
CDR3 DNA: TGTGCCAGTAGTATAGATTACACACCACGTTACGAGCAGTACTTC

clone size: NA
V gene: TRBV5-1
CDR3 length: 14
J gene: TRBJ1-4
D gene: NA
CDR3 protein: CASSLGPRNEKLFF
CDR3 DNA: TGCGCCAGCAGCTTGGGACCGAGGAATGAAAAACTGTTTTTT

clone size: NA
V gene: TRBV13
CDR3 length: 17
J gene: TRBJ2-3
D gene: TRBD2
CDR3 protein: CASSRNKAGPSTDTQYF
CDR3 DNA: TGTGCCAGCAGCAGAAATAAAGCGGGACCTTCCACAGATACGCAGTATTTT

clone size: NA
V gene: TRBV11-2
CDR3 length: 15
J gene: TRBJ2-2
D gene: NA
CDR3 protein: CASSELTANTGELFF
CDR3 DNA: TGTGCCAGCAGCGAGCTAACCGCGAACACCGGGGAGCTGTTTTTT

clone size: NA
V gene: TRBV11-3
CDR3 length: 15
J gene: TRBJ2-5
D gene: TRBD2
CDR3 protein: CASTASGRAQGTQYF
CDR3 DNA: TGTGCCAGCACCGCTAGCGGGAGGGCTCAAGGGACCCAGTACTTC

clone size: NA
V gene: TRBV5-4
CDR3 length: 19
J gene: TRBJ2-5
D gene: TRBD2
CDR3 protein: CASSFPLGLAGGSEETQYF
CDR3 DNA: TGTGCCAGCAGCTTTCCCCTCGGACTAGCGGGAGGGTCGGAAGAGACCCAGTACTTC

clone size: NA
V gene: TRBV11-2
CDR3 length: 14
J gene: TRBJ2-5
D gene: NA
CDR3 protein: CASSLGSFQETQYF
CDR3 DNA: TGTGCCAGCAGCTTAGGTTCATTCCAAGAGACCCAGTACTTC

clone size: NA
V gene: TRBV30
CDR3 length: 11
J gene: TRBJ1-2
D gene: NA
CDR3 protein: CAWLTGKGYTF
CDR3 DNA: TGTGCCTGGCTGACCGGGAAAGGCTACACCTTC

clone size: NA
V gene: TRBV19
CDR3 length: 15
J gene: TRBJ2-2
D gene: TRBD1
CDR3 protein: CASTNIGTAVGELFF
CDR3 DNA: TGTGCCAGTACTAATATCGGGACAGCCGTCGGGGAGCTGTTTTTT

clone size: NA
V gene: TRBV10-3
CDR3 length: 15
J gene: TRBJ2-3
D gene: NA
CDR3 protein: CAISDEVAVAVTQYF
CDR3 DNA: TGTGCCATCAGTGATGAGGTAGCGGTTGCGGTTACGCAGTATTTT

clone size: NA
V gene: TRBV5-1
CDR3 length: 16
J gene: TRBJ2-3
D gene: TRBD1
CDR3 protein: CASSLSGQGITDTQYF
CDR3 DNA: TGCGCCAGCAGCTTGTCTGGACAGGGAATCACAGATACGCAGTATTTT

clone size: NA
V gene: TRBV5-1
CDR3 length: 16
J gene: TRBJ2-3
D gene: TRBD2
CDR3 protein: CASSPYSGGSTDTQYF
CDR3 DNA: TGCGCCAGCAGCCCATACAGCGGGGGCAGCACAGATACGCAGTATTTT

clone size: NA
V gene: TRBV6-1
CDR3 length: 14
J gene: TRBJ2-5
D gene: TRBD2
CDR3 protein: CASRRLAGQETQYF
CDR3 DNA: TGTGCCAGCAGAAGACTAGCGGGACAAGAGACCCAGTACTTC

clone size: NA
V gene: TRBV4-2
CDR3 length: 14
J gene: TRBJ2-7
D gene: NA
CDR3 protein: CASSQAGGDYEQYF
CDR3 DNA: TGTGCCAGCAGCCAAGCGGGGGGCGACTACGAGCAGTACTTC

clone size: NA
V gene: TRBV7-2
CDR3 length: 14
J gene: TRBJ2-3
D gene: TRBD2
CDR3 protein: CASSSGPGGDTQYF
CDR3 DNA: TGTGCCAGCAGCTCTGGACCGGGGGGAGATACGCAGTATTTT

clone size: NA
V gene: TRBV9
CDR3 length: 15
J gene: TRBJ2-7
D gene: TRBD2
CDR3 protein: CASSAETSGGAKQYF
CDR3 DNA: TGTGCCAGCAGCGCCGAGACTAGCGGCGGGGCGAAGCAGTACTTC

clone size: NA
V gene: TRBV2
CDR3 length: 14
J gene: TRBJ1-1
D gene: NA
CDR3 protein: CASSETSRGGKAFF
CDR3 DNA: TGTGCCAGCAGTGAAACTTCTCGGGGGGGGAAAGCTTTCTTT

clone size: NA
V gene: TRBV4-2
CDR3 length: 16
J gene: TRBJ2-5
D gene: NA
CDR3 protein: CASSQDPGGRQETQYF
CDR3 DNA: TGTGCCAGCAGCCAAGATCCAGGTGGGAGACAAGAGACCCAGTACTTC

clone size: NA
V gene: TRBV2
CDR3 length: 12
J gene: TRBJ2-5
D gene: TRBD2
CDR3 protein: CASSLAGETQYF
CDR3 DNA: TGTGCCAGCAGTTTAGCGGGGGAGACCCAGTACTTC

clone size: NA
V gene: TRBV2
CDR3 length: 15
J gene: TRBJ2-1
D gene: TRBD2
CDR3 protein: CASSDRGRLYNEQFF
CDR3 DNA: TGCGCCAGCAGTGATCGCGGGAGGCTATACAATGAGCAGTTCTTC

clone size: NA
V gene: TRBV18
CDR3 length: 18
J gene: TRBJ2-2
D gene: NA
CDR3 protein: CASSPGDIPNANTGELFF
CDR3 DNA: TGTGCCAGCTCACCCGGGGACATACCCAACGCGAACACCGGGGAGCTGTTTTTT

clone size: NA
V gene: TRBV6-5
CDR3 length: 14
J gene: TRBJ2-1
D gene: NA
CDR3 protein: CASSPTSSYNEQFF
CDR3 DNA: TGTGCCAGCAGTCCAACGAGCTCCTACAATGAGCAGTTCTTC

clone size: NA
V gene: TRBV10-1
CDR3 length: 18
J gene: TRBJ1-3
D gene: NA
CDR3 protein: CASSDPGRRNGRGNTIYF
CDR3 DNA: TGCGCCAGCAGTGACCCGGGACGGAGGAACGGTAGGGGGAACACCATATATTTT